This TCR beta chain was sequenced during a study of beta chain features in type 1 diabetes. About this clone: Its antigen is unidentified.

Every donor provided one heparinised blood draw, which averaged about 120 mL. Sorted populations all had greater than 95% purity. Findings and caveats of the study: Relative to healthy donors, patients appeared to have naive, central memory and Treg TCRB repertoires that were more similar. Shorter TCRB CDR3s, moderately but significantly so, were found in Type 1 diabetes patients in all four CD4+ subsets.

All of the isolated RNA was reverse transcribed, so expressed TCRB transcripts were sequenced. Libraries were prepared by immunoSEQ multiplex PCR; TCRdb keeps only in-frame clonotypes and omits some of them. The table lists 250,000 or so clones, about a fifth of them singletons. The sample was naive CD4+ T cells from blood. This clonotype was sampled from a woman between 35 and 50 years old with type 1 diabetes.

The CDR3 is CASSQTGVSGNTIYF. The CDR3 coding sequence is TGTGCCAGCAGCCAGACCGGGGTCTCTGGAAACACCATATATTTT. V is TRBV9 and J is TRBJ1-3; no reliable D call. Germline V gene sequence: CDR1 SGDLS, CDR2 YYNGEE. The CDR3 sequence is 15 residues long. The V and J ends lost 4 bases and 0 bases respectively, with 11 bases between them. Drawing the rest from reference TRBV9 and TRBJ1-3, the complete variable domain is DSGVTQTPKHLITATGQRVTLRCSPRSGDLSVYWYQQSLDQGLQFLIQYYNGEERAKGNILERFSAQQFPDLHSELNLSSLELGDSALYFCASSQTGVSGNTIYFGEGSWLTVV.